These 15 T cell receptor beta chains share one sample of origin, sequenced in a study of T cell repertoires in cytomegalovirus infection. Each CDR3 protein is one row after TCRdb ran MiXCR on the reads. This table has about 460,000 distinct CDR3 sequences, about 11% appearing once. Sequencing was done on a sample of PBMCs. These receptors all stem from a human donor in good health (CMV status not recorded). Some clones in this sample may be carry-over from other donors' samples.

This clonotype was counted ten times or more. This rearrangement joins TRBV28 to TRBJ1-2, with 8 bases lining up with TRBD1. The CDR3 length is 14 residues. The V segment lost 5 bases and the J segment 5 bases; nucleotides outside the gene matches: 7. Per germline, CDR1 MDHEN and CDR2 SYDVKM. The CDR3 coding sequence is TGTGCCAGCAGTATCACAGGGGGATGGTATGGCTACACCTTC. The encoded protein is CASSITGGWYGYTF.

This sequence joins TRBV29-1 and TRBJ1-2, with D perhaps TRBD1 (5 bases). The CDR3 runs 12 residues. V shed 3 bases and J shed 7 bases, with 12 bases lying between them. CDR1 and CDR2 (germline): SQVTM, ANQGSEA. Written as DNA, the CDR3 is TGCAGCGTTGACAGGGCCCTCGTTGGCTACACCTTC. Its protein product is CSVDRALVGYTF.

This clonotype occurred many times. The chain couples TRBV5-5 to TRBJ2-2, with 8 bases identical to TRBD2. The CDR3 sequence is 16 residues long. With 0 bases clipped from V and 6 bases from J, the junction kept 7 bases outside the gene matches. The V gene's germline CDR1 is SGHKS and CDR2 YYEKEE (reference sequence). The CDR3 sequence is CASSLAPSGRAGELFF. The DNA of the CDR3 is TGTGCCAGCAGCTTGGCACCCAGCGGGAGAGCCGGGGAGCTGTTTTTT.

The CDR3 bases are TGTGCCAGCAGCTCACACGGGACCATCTTCCACTTT. Translating gives CASSSHGTIFHF. The chain recombines TRBV11-2 with TRBJ1-6, with a possible D match to TRBD1 (5 bases). CDR1 and CDR2 (germline): SGHAT, FQNNGV. Trimming took off 4 bases at V and 17 bases at J, with 15 bases between the two ends. CDR3 length equals 12 residues. Using reference TRBV11-2 and TRBJ1-6 for the parts outside the CDR3, the full variable domain is EAGVAQSPRYKIIEKRQSVAFWCNPISGHATLYWYQQILGQGPKLLIQFQNNGVVDDSQLPKDRFSAERLKGVDSTLKIQPAKLEDSAVYLCASSSHGTIFHFGNGTRLTVT.

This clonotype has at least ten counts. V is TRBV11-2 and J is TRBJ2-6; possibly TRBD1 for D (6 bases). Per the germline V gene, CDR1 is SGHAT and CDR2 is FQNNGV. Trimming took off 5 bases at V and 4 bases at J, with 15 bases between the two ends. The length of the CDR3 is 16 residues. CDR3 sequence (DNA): TGTGCCAGCAGCCATGGACAGTCAATCGGGGCCAACGTCCTGACTTTC. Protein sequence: CASSHGQSIGANVLTF.

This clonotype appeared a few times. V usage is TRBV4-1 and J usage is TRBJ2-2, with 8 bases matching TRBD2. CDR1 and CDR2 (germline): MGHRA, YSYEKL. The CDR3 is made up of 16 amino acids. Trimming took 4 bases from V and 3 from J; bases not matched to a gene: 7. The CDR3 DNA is TGCGCCAGCAGCCTTCCCCCGGGACTAGACACCGGGGAGCTGTTTTTT. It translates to CASSLPPGLDTGELFF.

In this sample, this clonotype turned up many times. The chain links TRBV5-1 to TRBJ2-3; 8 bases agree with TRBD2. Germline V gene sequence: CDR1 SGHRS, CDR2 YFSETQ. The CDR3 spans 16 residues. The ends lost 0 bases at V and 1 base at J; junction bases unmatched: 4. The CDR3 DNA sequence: TGCGCCAGCAGCTTGGGGAGTAGCGGGGGCACAGATACGCAGTATTTT. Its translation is CASSLGSSGGTDTQYF.

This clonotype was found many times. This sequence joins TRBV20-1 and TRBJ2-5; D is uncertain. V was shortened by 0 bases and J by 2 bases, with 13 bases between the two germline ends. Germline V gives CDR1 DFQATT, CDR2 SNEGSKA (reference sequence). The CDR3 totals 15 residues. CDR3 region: CSARDGRAGQETQYF. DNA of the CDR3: TGCAGTGCTAGAGATGGCCGAGCTGGGCAAGAGACCCAGTACTTC.

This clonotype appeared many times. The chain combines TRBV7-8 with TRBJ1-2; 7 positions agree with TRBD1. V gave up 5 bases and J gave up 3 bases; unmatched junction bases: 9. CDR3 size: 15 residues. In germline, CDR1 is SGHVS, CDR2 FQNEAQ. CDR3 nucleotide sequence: TGTGCCAGCAGCCCCCAGGGGGGCCCTTACTATGGCTACACCTTC. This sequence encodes CASSPQGGPYYGYTF.

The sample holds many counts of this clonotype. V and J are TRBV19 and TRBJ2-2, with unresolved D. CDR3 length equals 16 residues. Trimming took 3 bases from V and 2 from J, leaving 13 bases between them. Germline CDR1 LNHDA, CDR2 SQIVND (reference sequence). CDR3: CASSMIRNLNTGELFF. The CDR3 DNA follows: TGTGCCAGTAGTATGATACGGAATCTAAACACCGGGGAGCTGTTTTTT.

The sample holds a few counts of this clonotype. Here the CDR3 reads CASSPTSGRATGELFF. CDR3 in DNA: TGTGCCAGCAGTCCTACTAGCGGGAGGGCCACCGGGGAGCTGTTTTTT. This chain connects TRBV2 to TRBJ2-2, with 13 bases aligning to TRBD2. The CDR3 has 16 residues. Germline CDR1 reads SNHLY; CDR2 reads FYNNEI. V shed 5 bases, J shed 4 bases, and the junction held 4 bases outside the gene matches.

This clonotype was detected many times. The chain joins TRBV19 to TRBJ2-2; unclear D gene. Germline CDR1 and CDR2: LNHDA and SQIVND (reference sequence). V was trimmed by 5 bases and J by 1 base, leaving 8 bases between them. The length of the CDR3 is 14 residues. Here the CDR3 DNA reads TGTGCCAGTAGTGATTCTCTGAACACCGGGGAGCTGTTTTTT. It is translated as CASSDSLNTGELFF.

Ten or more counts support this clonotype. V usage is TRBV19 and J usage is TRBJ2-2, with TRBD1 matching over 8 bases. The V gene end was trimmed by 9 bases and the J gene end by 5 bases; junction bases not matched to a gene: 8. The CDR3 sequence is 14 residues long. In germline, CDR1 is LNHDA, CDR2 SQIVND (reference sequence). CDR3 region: CASRGQGLTGELFF. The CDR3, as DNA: TGTGCCAGCCGTGGACAGGGCCTAACCGGGGAGCTGTTTTTT.

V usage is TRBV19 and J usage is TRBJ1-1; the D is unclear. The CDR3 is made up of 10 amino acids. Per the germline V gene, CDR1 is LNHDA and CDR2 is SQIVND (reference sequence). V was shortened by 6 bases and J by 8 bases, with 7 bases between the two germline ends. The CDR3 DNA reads TGTGCCAGTAGAGGACTCGAAGCTTTCTTT. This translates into CASRGLEAFF.

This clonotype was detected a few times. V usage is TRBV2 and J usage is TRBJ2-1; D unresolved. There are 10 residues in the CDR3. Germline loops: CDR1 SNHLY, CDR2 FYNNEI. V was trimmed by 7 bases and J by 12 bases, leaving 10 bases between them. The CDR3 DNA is TGTGCCAGCATGAGGCAGGTGCAGTTCTTC. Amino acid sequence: CASMRQVQFF. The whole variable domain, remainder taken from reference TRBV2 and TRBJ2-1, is EPEVTQTPSHQVTQMGQEVILRCVPISNHLYFYWYRQILGQKVEFLVSFYNNEISEKSEIFDDQFSVERPDGSNFTLKIRSTKLEDSAMYFCASMRQVQFFGPGTRLTVL.